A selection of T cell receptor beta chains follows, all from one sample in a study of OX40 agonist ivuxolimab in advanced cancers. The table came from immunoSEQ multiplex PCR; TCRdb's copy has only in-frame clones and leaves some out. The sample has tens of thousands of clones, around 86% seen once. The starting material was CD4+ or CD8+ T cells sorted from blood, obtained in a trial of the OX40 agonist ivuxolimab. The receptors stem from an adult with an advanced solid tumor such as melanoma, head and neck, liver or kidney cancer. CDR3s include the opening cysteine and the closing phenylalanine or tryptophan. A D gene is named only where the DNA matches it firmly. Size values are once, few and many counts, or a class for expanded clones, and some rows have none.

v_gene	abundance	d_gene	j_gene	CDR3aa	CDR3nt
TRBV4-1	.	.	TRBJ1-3	CASSPLDTGNTIYF	TGCGCCAGCAGCCCTCTTGATACGGGAAACACCATATATTTT
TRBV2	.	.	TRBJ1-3	CASSDQPTTGNTIYF	TGTGCCAGCAGTGATCAGCCTACTACTGGAAACACCATATATTTT
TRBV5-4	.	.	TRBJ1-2	CASSLNGYGYTF	TGTGCCAGCAGCTTGAATGGCTATGGCTACACCTTC
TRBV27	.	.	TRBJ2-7	CASSLSSGGPTKTVSQYF	TGTGCCAGCAGTTTATCATCAGGGGGGCCTACCAAAACAGTCAGTCAGTACTTC
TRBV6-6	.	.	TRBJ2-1	CASRHPGLGANEQFF	TGTGCCAGCAGACACCCGGGACTTGGGGCCAATGAGCAGTTCTTC
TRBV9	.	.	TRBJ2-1	CASSVAPGDLYNEQFF	TGTGCCAGCAGCGTAGCCCCCGGGGACCTATACAATGAGCAGTTCTTC
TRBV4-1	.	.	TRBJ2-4	CASSLQGNIQYF	TGCGCCAGCAGCCTACAGGGTAACATTCAGTACTTC
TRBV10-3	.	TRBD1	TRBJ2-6	CAISERERQGTGANVLTF	TGTGCCATCAGTGAAAGGGAGAGACAGGGTACTGGGGCCAACGTCCTGACTTTC
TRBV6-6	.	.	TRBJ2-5	CASSYSPGAWETQYF	TGTGCCAGCAGTTACTCCCCGGGGGCTTGGGAGACCCAGTACTTC
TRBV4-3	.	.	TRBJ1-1	CASSQEGLPRMAFF	TGCGCCAGCAGCCAAGAAGGGCTGCCTCGAATGGCTTTCTTT
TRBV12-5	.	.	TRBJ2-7	CASGSPRGTSYEQYF	TGTGCTAGTGGTTCCCCACGAGGGACATCCTACGAGCAGTACTTC
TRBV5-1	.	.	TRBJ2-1	CASRSGQNRNLYNEQFF	TGCGCCAGCAGGAGCGGACAAAACCGAAACCTCTACAATGAGCAGTTCTTC
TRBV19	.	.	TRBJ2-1	CASSHFRETRNGQFF	TGTGCCAGTAGCCACTTTCGGGAGACGCGGAATGGGCAGTTCTTC
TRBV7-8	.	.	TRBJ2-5	CASSLGGGRETQYF	TGTGCCAGCAGCTTAGGGGGGGGCCGAGAGACCCAGTACTTC
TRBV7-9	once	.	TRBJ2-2	CASSPGRERTGELFF	TGTGCCAGCAGCCCGGGCCGGGAGAGGACCGGGGAGCTGTTTTTT
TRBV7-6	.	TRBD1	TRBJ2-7	CASSPRTGTESQYF	TGTGCCAGCAGCCCCAGGACAGGGACGGAGTCGCAGTACTTC
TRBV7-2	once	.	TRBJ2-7	CASSLGSVYEQYF	TGTGCCAGCAGCTTAGGATCCGTCTACGAGCAGTACTTC
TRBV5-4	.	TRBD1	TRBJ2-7	CASSSGTGFPYEQYF	TGTGCCAGCAGCTCCGGGACAGGGTTTCCCTACGAGCAGTACTTC
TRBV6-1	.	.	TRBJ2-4	CASSVGGLKNIQYF	TGTGCCAGCAGTGTGGGAGGTCTCAAAAACATTCAGTACTTC
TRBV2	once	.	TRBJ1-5	CASSEVLDRSNQPQHF	TGTGCCAGCAGTGAAGTGTTGGACAGATCCAATCAGCCCCAGCATTTT
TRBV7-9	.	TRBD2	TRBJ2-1	CASSLTSGRVGEQFF	TGTGCCAGCAGCCTTACTAGCGGGAGAGTCGGTGAGCAGTTCTTC
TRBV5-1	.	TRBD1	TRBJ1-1	CASSETGQNTEAFF	TGCGCCAGCAGCGAGACAGGGCAGAACACTGAAGCTTTCTTT
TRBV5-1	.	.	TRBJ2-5	CASSLTEETQYF	TGCGCCAGCAGCTTAACAGAGGAGACCCAGTACTTC
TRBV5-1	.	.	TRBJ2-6	CASSWSPSGANVLTF	TGCGCCAGCAGCTGGAGTCCCTCTGGGGCCAACGTCCTGACTTTC
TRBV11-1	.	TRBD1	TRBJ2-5	CASSLGRTGRQETQYF	TGTGCCAGCAGCTTAGGTCGGACAGGAAGACAAGAGACCCAGTACTTC
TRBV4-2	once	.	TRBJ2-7	CASSQDGGGTLGYEQYF	TGTGCCAGCAGCCAGGACGGAGGCGGGACCTTAGGCTACGAGCAGTACTTC